This TCR beta chain was observed in a study of cytomegalovirus exposure and HLA in healthy donors. V was trimmed by 7 bases and J by 10 bases, leaving 20 bases between them. The CDR3 covers 15 residues. Germline V CDR1 and CDR2: MNHNY, SVGAGI (reference sequence). The assay was immunoSEQ multiplex PCR, and TCRdb's table has in-frame clones only and misses some. This sample has some 210,000 clones; around four fifths occur once, and the top ten carry roughly 5.5%. This chain joins TRBV6-6 and TRBJ1-6; weak D call: TRBD1 (5 bases). The TCR originated in a woman aged 18-30 years in good health and CMV-seronegative. Input material: PBMCs. DNA of the CDR3: TGTGCCAGCACCCACTCCGGGGCGACCGGATCACCCCTCCACTTT. This encodes CASTHSGATGSPLHF.